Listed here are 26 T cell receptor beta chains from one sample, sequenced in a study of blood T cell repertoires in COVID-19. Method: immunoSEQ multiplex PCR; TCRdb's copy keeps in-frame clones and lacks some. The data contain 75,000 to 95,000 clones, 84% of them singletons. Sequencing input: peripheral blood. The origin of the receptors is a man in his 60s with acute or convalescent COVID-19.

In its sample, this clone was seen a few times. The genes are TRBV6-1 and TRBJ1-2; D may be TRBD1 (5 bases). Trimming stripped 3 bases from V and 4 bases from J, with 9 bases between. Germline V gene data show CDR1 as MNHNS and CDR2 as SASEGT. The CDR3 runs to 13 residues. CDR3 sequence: CASSETVSYGYTF. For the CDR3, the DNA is TGTGCCAGCAGTGAGACAGTGAGCTATGGCTACACCTTC.

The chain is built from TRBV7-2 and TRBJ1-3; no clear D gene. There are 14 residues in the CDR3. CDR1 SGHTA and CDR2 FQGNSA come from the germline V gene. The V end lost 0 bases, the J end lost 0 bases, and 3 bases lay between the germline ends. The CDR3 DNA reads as TGTGCCAGCAGCTTAGCCAGCTCTGGAAACACCATATATTTT. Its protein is CASSLASSGNTIYF.

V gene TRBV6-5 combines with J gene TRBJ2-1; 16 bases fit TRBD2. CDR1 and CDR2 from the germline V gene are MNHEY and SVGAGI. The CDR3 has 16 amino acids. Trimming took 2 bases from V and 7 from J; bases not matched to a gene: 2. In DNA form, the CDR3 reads TGTGCCAGCAGTTACGGGACTAGCGGGGGGGGGAATGAGCAGTTCTTC. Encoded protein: CASSYGTSGGGNEQFF.

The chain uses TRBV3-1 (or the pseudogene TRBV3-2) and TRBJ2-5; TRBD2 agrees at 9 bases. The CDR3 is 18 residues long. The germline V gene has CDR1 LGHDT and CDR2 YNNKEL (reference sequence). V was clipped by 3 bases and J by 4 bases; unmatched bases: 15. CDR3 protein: CASSHILLSGGSRETQYF. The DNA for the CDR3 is TGTGCCAGCAGCCATATCCTCCTCAGCGGGGGGTCCAGAGAGACCCAGTACTTC.

This CDR3 reads CASSQVRSSYEQYF. CDR3 DNA sequence: TGTGCCAGCAGCCAAGTTAGGAGCTCCTACGAGCAGTACTTC. The chain couples TRBV7-2 to TRBJ2-7; D not resolved. Germline CDR1 is SGHTA and CDR2 is FQGNSA. The CDR3 spans 14 residues. V lost 5 bases, J lost 0 bases, and 11 bases lay in between.

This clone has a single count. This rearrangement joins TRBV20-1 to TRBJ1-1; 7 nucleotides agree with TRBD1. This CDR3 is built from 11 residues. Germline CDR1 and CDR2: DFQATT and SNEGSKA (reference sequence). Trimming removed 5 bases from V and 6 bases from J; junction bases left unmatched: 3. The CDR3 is CSAWDRAEAFF. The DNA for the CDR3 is TGCAGTGCTTGGGACAGAGCTGAAGCTTTCTTT.

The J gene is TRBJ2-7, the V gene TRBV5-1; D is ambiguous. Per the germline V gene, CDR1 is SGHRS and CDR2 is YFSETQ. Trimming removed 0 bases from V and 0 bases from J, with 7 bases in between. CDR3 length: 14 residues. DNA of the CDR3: TGCGCCAGCAGCTTGGCCGTAAACTCCTACGAGCAGTACTTC. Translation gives CASSLAVNSYEQYF.

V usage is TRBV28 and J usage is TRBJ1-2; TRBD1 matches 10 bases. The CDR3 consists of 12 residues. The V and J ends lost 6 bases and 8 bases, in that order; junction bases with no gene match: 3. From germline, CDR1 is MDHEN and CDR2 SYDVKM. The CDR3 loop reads CASSLTGGGYTF. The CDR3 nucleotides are TGTGCCAGCAGCTTGACAGGGGGCGGCTACACCTTC.

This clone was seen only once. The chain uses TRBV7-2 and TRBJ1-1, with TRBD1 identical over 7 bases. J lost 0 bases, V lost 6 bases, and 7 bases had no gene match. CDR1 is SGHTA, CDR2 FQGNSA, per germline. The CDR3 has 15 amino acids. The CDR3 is CASRRQGSMNTEAFF. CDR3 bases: TGTGCCAGCAGGAGACAGGGATCCATGAACACTGAAGCTTTCTTT.

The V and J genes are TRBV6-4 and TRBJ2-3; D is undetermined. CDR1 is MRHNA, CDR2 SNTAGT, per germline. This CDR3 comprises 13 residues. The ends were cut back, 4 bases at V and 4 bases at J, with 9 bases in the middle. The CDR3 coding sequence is TGTGCCAGCAGTGGCGGTTGGCCAGATACGCAGTATTTT. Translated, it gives CASSGGWPDTQYF.

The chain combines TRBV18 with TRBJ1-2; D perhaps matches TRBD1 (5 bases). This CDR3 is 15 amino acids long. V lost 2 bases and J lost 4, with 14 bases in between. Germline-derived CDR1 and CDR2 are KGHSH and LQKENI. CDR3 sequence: CASSPGHQSGYGYTF. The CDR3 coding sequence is TGTGCCAGCTCACCAGGACACCAGTCAGGCTATGGCTACACCTTC. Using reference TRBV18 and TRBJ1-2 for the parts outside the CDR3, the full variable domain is NAGVMQNPRHLVRRRGQEARLRCSPMKGHSHVYWYRQLPEEGLKFMVYLQKENIIDESGMPKERFSAEFPKEGPSILRIQQVVRGDSAAYFCASSPGHQSGYGYTFGSGTRLTVV.

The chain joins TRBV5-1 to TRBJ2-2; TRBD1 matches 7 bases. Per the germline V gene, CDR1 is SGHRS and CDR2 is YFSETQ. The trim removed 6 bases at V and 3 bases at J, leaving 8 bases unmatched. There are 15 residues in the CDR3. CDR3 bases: TGCGCCAGCATGAAGACAGGGTTCGACACCGGGGAGCTGTTTTTT. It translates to CASMKTGFDTGELFF.

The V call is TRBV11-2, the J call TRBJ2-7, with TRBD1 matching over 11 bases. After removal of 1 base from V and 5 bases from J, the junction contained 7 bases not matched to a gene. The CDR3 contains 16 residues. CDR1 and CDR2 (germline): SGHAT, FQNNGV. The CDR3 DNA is TGTGCCAGCAGCTTAGTCGGACAGGGGGCTCCCCACGAGCAGTACTTC. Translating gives CASSLVGQGAPHEQYF.

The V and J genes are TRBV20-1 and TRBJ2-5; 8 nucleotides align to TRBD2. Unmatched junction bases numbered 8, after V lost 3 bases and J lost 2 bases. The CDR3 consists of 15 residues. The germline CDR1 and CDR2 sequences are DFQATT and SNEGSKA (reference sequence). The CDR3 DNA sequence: TGCAGTGCTAGTTCTTTTCCGGGGGGGCAAGAGACCCAGTACTTC. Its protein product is CSASSFPGGQETQYF.

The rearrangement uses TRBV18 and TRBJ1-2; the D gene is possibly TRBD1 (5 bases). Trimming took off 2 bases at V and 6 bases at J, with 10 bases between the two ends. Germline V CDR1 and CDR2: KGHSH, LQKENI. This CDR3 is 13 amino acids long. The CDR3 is CASSPGGAHGYTF. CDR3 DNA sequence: TGTGCCAGCTCACCAGGAGGGGCGCATGGCTACACCTTC.

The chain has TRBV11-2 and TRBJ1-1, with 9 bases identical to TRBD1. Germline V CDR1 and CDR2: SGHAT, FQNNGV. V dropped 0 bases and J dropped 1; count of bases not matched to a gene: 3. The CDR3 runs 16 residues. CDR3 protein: CASSLDLGQGNTEAFF. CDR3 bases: TGTGCCAGCAGCTTAGACCTGGGACAGGGGAACACTGAAGCTTTCTTT.

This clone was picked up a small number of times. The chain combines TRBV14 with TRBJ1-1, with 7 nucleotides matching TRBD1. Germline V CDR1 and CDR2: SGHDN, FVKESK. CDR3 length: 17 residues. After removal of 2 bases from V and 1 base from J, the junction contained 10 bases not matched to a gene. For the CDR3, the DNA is TGTGCCAGCAGCCAACTCAGGGGGACAGTTTCGAACACTGAAGCTTTCTTT. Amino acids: CASSQLRGTVSNTEAFF.

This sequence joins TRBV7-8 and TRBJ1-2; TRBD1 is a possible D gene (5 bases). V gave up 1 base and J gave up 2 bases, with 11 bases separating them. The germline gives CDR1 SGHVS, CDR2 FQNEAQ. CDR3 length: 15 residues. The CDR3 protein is CASSLVGAGNYGYTF. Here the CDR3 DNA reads TGTGCCAGCAGCTTAGTTGGGGCAGGGAACTATGGCTACACCTTC.

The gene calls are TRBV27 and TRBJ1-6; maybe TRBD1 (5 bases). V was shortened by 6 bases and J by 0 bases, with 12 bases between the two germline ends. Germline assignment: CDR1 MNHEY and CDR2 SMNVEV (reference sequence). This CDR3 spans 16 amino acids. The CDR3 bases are TGTGCCAGCAGACAGAGACAGCCCTCCTATAATTCACCCCTCCACTTT. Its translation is CASRQRQPSYNSPLHF.

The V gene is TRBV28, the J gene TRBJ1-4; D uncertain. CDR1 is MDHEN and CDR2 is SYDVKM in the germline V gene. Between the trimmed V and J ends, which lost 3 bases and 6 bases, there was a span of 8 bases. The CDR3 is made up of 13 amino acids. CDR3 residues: CASSFSTDEKLFF. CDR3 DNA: TGTGCCAGCAGTTTCTCCACGGATGAAAAACTGTTTTTT.

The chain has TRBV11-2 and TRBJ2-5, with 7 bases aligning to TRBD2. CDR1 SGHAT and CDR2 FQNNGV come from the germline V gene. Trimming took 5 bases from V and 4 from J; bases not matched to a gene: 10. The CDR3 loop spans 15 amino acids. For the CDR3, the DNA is TGTGCCAGCAGCCGACGTCTAGCGGTCCGAGAGACCCAGTACTTC. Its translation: CASSRRLAVRETQYF.

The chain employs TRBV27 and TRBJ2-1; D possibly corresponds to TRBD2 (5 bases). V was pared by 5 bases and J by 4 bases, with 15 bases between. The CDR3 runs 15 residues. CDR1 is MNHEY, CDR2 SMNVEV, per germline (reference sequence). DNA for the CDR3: TGTGCCAGCAGTCGGGATCAGGAGGTGTACAATGAGCAGTTCTTC. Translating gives CASSRDQEVYNEQFF.

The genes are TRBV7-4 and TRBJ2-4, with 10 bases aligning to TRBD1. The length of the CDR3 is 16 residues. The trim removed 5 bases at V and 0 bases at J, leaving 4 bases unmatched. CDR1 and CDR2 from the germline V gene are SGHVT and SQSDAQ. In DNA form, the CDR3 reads TGTGCCAGCAGCCCCCGGGACAGGGGAGCCAAAAACATTCAGTACTTC. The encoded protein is CASSPRDRGAKNIQYF.

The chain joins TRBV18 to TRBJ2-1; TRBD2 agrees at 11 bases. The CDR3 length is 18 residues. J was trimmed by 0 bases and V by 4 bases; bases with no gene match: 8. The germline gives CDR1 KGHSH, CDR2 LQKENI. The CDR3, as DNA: TGTGCCAGCTCACAAACCATAGCGGGGGGGAGCTCCTACAATGAGCAGTTCTTC. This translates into CASSQTIAGGSSYNEQFF.

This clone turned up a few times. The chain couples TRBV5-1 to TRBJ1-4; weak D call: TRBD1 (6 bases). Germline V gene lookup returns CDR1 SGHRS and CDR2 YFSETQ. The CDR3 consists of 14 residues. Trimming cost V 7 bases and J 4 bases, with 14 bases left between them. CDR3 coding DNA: TGCGCCAGCCGCGCGGACAGTAATAATGAAAAACTGTTTTTT. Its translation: CASRADSNNEKLFF. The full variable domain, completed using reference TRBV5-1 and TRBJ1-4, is KAGVTQTPRYLIKTRGQQVTLSCSPISGHRSVSWYQQTPGQGLQFLFEYFSETQRNKGNFPGRFSGRQFSNSRSEMNVSTLELGDSALYLCASRADSNNEKLFFGSGTQLSVL.

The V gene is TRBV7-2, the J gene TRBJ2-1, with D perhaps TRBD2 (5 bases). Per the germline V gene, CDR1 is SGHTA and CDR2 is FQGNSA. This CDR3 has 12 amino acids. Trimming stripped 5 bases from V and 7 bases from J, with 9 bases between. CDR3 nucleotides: TGTGCCAGCAGCGGCGGGTTTAATGAGCAGTTCTTC. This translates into CASSGGFNEQFF.